This entry lists 28 T cell receptor beta chains sequenced from one sample in a study of cytomegalovirus exposure and HLA in healthy donors. A multiplex PCR was run with 60 Vbeta primers and 13 Jbeta primers. Sequencing was performed with immunoSEQ multiplex PCR; in TCRdb, only in-frame clones are kept and a portion is missing. The sample yields about 160,000 clones, roughly four fifths seen once. The source material was PBMCs. All receptors come from a man aged 50-59 years in good health and CMV-seropositive.

The V and J genes are TRBV7-6 and TRBJ2-2, with TRBD2 identical over 11 bases. This CDR3 has 17 amino acids. CDR1 and CDR2 (germline): SGHVS, FNYEAQ. V trimming: 1 base; J trimming: 2 bases; junction bases outside the gene matches: 3. The CDR3 sequence: CASSLGLAGGNTGELFF. DNA for the CDR3: TGTGCCAGCAGCTTAGGCCTAGCGGGGGGTAACACCGGGGAGCTGTTTTTT.

The V and J genes are TRBV4-1 and TRBJ2-1; TRBD2 matches 11 bases. Germline V gene data show CDR1 as MGHRA and CDR2 as YSYEKL. The CDR3 runs 16 residues. Germline trimming cut 3 bases from V and 4 bases from J; bases unmatched to any gene: 5. As DNA, the CDR3 is TGCGCCAGCAGCCAGTCCGGGACTAGCGGTTACAATGAGCAGTTCTTC. This encodes CASSQSGTSGYNEQFF.

This clone was counted between two and nine times. This chain's CDR3 is CASSLEGDRGYEQYF. In DNA, the CDR3 is TGTGCCAGCAGCTTAGAGGGGGACAGGGGCTACGAGCAGTACTTC. The rearrangement links TRBV7-9 to TRBJ2-7, with 10 bases fitting TRBD1. Germline CDR1 SEHNR, CDR2 FQNEAQ (reference sequence). The CDR3 is 15 residues long. J was trimmed by 3 bases and V by 1 base; bases with no gene match: 3. Drawing the rest from reference TRBV7-9 and TRBJ2-7, the complete variable domain is DTGVSQNPRHKITKRGQNVTFRCDPISEHNRLYWYRQTLGQGPEFLTYFQNEAQLEKSRLLSDRFSAERPKGSFSTLEIQRTEQGDSAMYLCASSLEGDRGYEQYFGPGTRLTVT.

On this clone: The sample contains more than one DNA sequence encoding this CDR3. V and J are TRBV7-9 and TRBJ2-7, with TRBD2 matching over 11 bases. CDR1 is SEHNR, CDR2 FQNEAQ, per germline (reference sequence). The ends lost 5 bases at V and 0 bases at J; junction bases unmatched: 6. The CDR3 runs to 16 residues. The CDR3 DNA follows: TGTGCCAGCAGCCCGGGGACTAGCGGTAGCTCCTACGAGCAGTACTTC. Encoded protein: CASSPGTSGSSYEQYF.

The chain links TRBV10-3 to TRBJ2-3; no clear D gene. The CDR3 spans 15 residues. CDR1 ENHRY and CDR2 SYGVKD come from the germline V gene. Trimming took off 4 bases at V and 0 bases at J, with 11 bases between the two ends. CDR3 protein: CAISGGKTSTDTQYF. CDR3 DNA sequence: TGTGCCATCAGTGGTGGTAAAACTAGCACAGATACGCAGTATTTT.

This clone showed up just once. V is TRBV30 and J is TRBJ1-5; D might be TRBD1 (5 bases). The CDR3 has 14 residues. Germline CDR1 reads GTSNPN; CDR2 reads SVGIG (reference sequence). V was pared by 3 bases and J by 0 bases, with 9 bases between. CDR3 DNA: TGTGCCTGGAGCGGCAGGGTTAGCAATCAGCCCCAGCATTTT. Translated, it gives CAWSGRVSNQPQHF.

The CDR3 bases are TGTGCCTGGAGTTATCTAGGGACAGGGGGCGAGAAAGCTTTCTTT. This translates into CAWSYLGTGGEKAFF. J is TRBJ1-1 and V is TRBV30; 12 bases align to TRBD1. Germline CDR1 and CDR2: GTSNPN and SVGIG (reference sequence). The V gene end was trimmed by 2 bases and the J gene end by 9 bases; junction bases not matched to a gene: 10. This CDR3 is 15 amino acids long.

This clone was observed a single time. This CDR3 reads CASSRQDRVDGYTF. CDR3 DNA: TGTGCCAGCAGCCGACAGGACAGGGTGGATGGCTACACCTTC. This chain uses TRBV6-5 with TRBJ1-2, with 8 bases that match TRBD1. J gave up 6 bases and V 6 bases, and 9 bases lay outside the gene matches. The CDR3 has 14 amino acids. Germline lookup yields CDR1 MNHEY and CDR2 SVGAGI.

The V and J genes are TRBV6-5 and TRBJ2-7; no definite D call. In germline, CDR1 is MNHEY, CDR2 SVGAGI. This CDR3 has 14 amino acids. Between the trimmed V and J ends, which lost 0 bases and 6 bases, there was a span of 12 bases. CDR3 DNA: TGTGCCAGCAGTTACTCGGGCCCTCAGACCGAGCAGTACTTC. Residues: CASSYSGPQTEQYF.

This chain joins TRBV6-1 and TRBJ2-7; D possibly corresponds to TRBD2 (5 bases). Germline CDR1 reads MNHNS; CDR2 reads SASEGT. This CDR3 has 11 residues. V was shortened by 6 bases and J by 2 bases, with 5 bases between the two germline ends. CDR3 nucleotides: TGTGCCAGCAGCGGGACCTACGAGCAGTACTTC. Translation gives CASSGTYEQYF.

V is TRBV28 and J is TRBJ1-5; D may be TRBD1 (6 bases). The CDR3 loop spans 14 amino acids. V lost 3 bases and J lost 7, with 13 bases in between. Germline V gene sequence: CDR1 MDHEN, CDR2 SYDVKM. CDR3 region: CASSFRGSGQPQHF. In DNA form, the CDR3 reads TGTGCCAGCAGTTTCAGGGGTTCAGGACAGCCCCAGCATTTT.

This clone was seen only once. This chain joins TRBV2 and TRBJ2-1, with 10 bases aligning to TRBD2. The J segment lost 8 bases and the V segment lost 7 bases, leaving 8 bases of the junction unmatched. The CDR3 consists of 14 residues. In germline, CDR1 is SNHLY, CDR2 FYNNEI. CDR3: CASNRAGGAHEQFF. The CDR3 DNA sequence: TGTGCCAGCAACCGAGCGGGGGGGGCCCATGAGCAGTTCTTC.

The chain joins TRBV6-1 to TRBJ2-4; 8 nucleotides line up with TRBD2. V shed 2 bases, J shed 1 base, and the junction held 7 bases outside the gene matches. The CDR3 is 17 residues long. The V gene's germline CDR1 is MNHNS and CDR2 SASEGT. The CDR3 loop is CASSESTPGGAKNIQYF. CDR3 sequence (DNA): TGTGCCAGCAGTGAATCGACTCCGGGGGGGGCCAAAAACATTCAGTACTTC.

This chain connects TRBV6-5 to TRBJ2-3, with D maybe TRBD2 (6 bases). The V end lost 6 bases, the J end lost 4 bases, and 17 bases lay between the germline ends. This CDR3 region has 15 residues. Germline lookup yields CDR1 MNHEY and CDR2 SVGAGI. The CDR3 DNA follows: TGTGCCAGCAGAGGGATCCAGCGGGCGGCAGATACGCAGTATTTT. Translated: CASRGIQRAADTQYF.

This chain connects TRBV5-6 to TRBJ2-5; D is possibly TRBD2 (7 bases). This CDR3 is 18 amino acids long. Trimming took 2 bases from V and 7 from J, leaving 27 bases between them. Per the germline V gene, CDR1 is SGHDT and CDR2 is YYEEEE. The CDR3 sequence is CASSFGGGTTGLEGTQYF. In nucleotides, the CDR3 is TGTGCCAGCAGCTTTGGGGGGGGGACAACAGGACTAGAGGGGACCCAGTACTTC.

A remark on this clone: The sample holds other DNA sequences that translate to the same CDR3. The chain uses TRBV28 and TRBJ2-3; D is possibly TRBD1 (5 bases). The CDR3 spans 13 residues. Germline CDR1 is MDHEN and CDR2 is SYDVKM. Trimming removed 4 bases at V and 2 bases at J, with 7 bases between. The CDR3 nucleotides are TGTGCCAGCAGTTCGGACAACACAGATACGCAGTATTTT. Its protein product is CASSSDNTDTQYF.

J is TRBJ2-5 and V is TRBV4-3; D gene unclear. The J call may be faulty, since TRBJ2-7 better matches the DNA end. CDR1 and CDR2 from the germline V gene are LGHNA and YSLEER. The CDR3 consists of 13 residues. Here the CDR3 DNA reads TGCGCCAGCAGCCAAGATATACGGTACGAGCAGTACTTC. Amino acid sequence: CASSQDIRYEQYF.

The rearrangement links TRBV7-2 to TRBJ2-3; D possibly corresponds to TRBD1 (5 bases). Trimming shortened V by 1 base and J by 2 bases, and 19 bases separated the two germline ends. Looked up from germline, CDR1 is SGHTA and CDR2 is FQGNSA. The CDR3 length is 18 residues. CDR3 amino acids: CASSLVAGLHTITDTQYF. CDR3 nucleotide sequence: TGTGCCAGCAGCTTAGTCGCAGGGTTACATACGATCACAGATACGCAGTATTTT.

This chain uses TRBV7-9 with TRBJ2-4, with D possibly TRBD1 on 6 matching bases. CDR1 SEHNR and CDR2 FQNEAQ come from the germline V gene (reference sequence). Trimming removed 3 bases at V and 0 bases at J, with 18 bases between. CDR3 length: 18 residues. CDR3 in DNA: TGTGCCAGCAGCTTCGTACAACAGGGATCAATAGCCAAAAACATTCAGTACTTC. This codes for CASSFVQQGSIAKNIQYF.

The chain has TRBV6-5 and TRBJ1-3, with D maybe TRBD1 (6 bases). Germline CDR1 is MNHEY and CDR2 is SVGAGI. The CDR3 is 14 residues long. The V and J ends lost 6 bases and 4 bases respectively, with 13 bases between them. The CDR3 bases are TGTGCCAGCAGAAGGCAGGGGTCCGGAAACACCATATATTTT. Its protein is CASRRQGSGNTIYF.

The chain uses TRBV18 and TRBJ1-4; D not certain. Looked up from germline, CDR1 is KGHSH and CDR2 is LQKENI. The CDR3 has 15 residues. Trimming stripped 0 bases from V and 7 bases from J, with 12 bases between. The chain's CDR3 is CASSPPKVEGEKLFF. DNA for the CDR3: TGTGCCAGCTCACCACCGAAGGTGGAGGGTGAAAAACTGTTTTTT.

This clone was seen more than once but under ten times. The DNA of the CDR3 is TGCAGCGTCTTCATCACAGGGGGGAACACTGAAGCTTTCTTT. Translating it yields CSVFITGGNTEAFF. The rearrangement links TRBV29-1 to TRBJ1-1, with 8 positions matching TRBD1. This CDR3 comprises 14 residues. The V segment lost 6 bases and the J segment 1 base; nucleotides outside the gene matches: 7. Looked up from germline, CDR1 is SQVTM and CDR2 is ANQGSEA.

The chain employs TRBV19 and TRBJ2-1, with 10 bases identical to TRBD2. Per the germline V gene, CDR1 is LNHDA and CDR2 is SQIVND (reference sequence). The V segment lost 1 base and the J segment 7 bases; nucleotides outside the gene matches: 7. The CDR3 is 16 amino acids. CDR3 sequence (DNA): TGTGCCAGTAGTATAGGAGGGCTAGCGGGGGTGAATGAGCAGTTCTTC. This encodes CASSIGGLAGVNEQFF.

The DNA for the CDR3 is TGTGCTAGCGGGAGGGGGGAGCGAGCGGAGACCCAGTACTTC. Amino acids: CASGRGERAETQYF. The V call is TRBV7-7, the J call TRBJ2-5; 11 bases are a match to TRBD2. Germline lookup yields CDR1 SSHAT and CDR2 FNYEAQ (reference sequence). The CDR3 extends over 14 amino acids. The full variable domain, rest sourced from reference TRBV7-7 and TRBJ2-5, is GAGVSQSPRYKVTKRGQDVTLRCDPISSHATLYWYQQALGQGPEFLTYFNYEAQPDKSGLPSDRFSAERPEGSISTLTIQRTEQRDSAMYRCASGRGERAETQYFGPGTRLLVL.

This clone was detected a few times. V usage is TRBV5-1 and J usage is TRBJ2-1; 11 nucleotides match TRBD2. CDR3 length: 17 residues. Per germline, CDR1 SGHRS and CDR2 YFSETQ. V gave up 4 bases and J gave up 5 bases; unmatched junction bases: 11. The CDR3, as DNA: TGCGCCAGCAGCCCTGCTACCTCTAGCGGGGGGCACAATGAGCAGTTCTTC. It translates to CASSPATSSGGHNEQFF.

This clone came up a few times. The chain uses TRBV6-6 and TRBJ2-7, with 13 bases lining up with TRBD2. Losses at the gene ends were 6 bases for V and 1 base for J; bases not matched to a gene: 6. The length of the CDR3 is 16 residues. Germline V gene sequence: CDR1 MNHNY, CDR2 SVGAGI (reference sequence). The CDR3 DNA reads TGTGCCAGCAGGTCCGGGACTAGCGGGAAATCCTACGAGCAGTACTTC. This sequence encodes CASRSGTSGKSYEQYF.

This rearrangement joins TRBV28 to TRBJ1-5, with 12 bases aligning to TRBD1. V was pared by 5 bases and J by 6 bases, with 5 bases of the junction left unmatched. Germline-derived CDR1 and CDR2 are MDHEN and SYDVKM. The CDR3 extends over 15 amino acids. The CDR3 coding sequence is TGTGCCAGCAGTCCGGGACAGGGGGCAGGTCAGCCCCAGCATTTT. Translation: CASSPGQGAGQPQHF.

The chain is built from TRBV5-1 and TRBJ2-3, with TRBD2 matching 7 bases. Trimming removed 1 base from V and 2 bases from J; junction bases left unmatched: 7. Germline lookup yields CDR1 SGHRS and CDR2 YFSETQ. CDR3 length equals 16 residues. The CDR3 reads CASSLPLADSTDTQYF. In DNA, the CDR3 is TGCGCCAGCAGCTTGCCGCTAGCGGATTCCACAGATACGCAGTATTTT.